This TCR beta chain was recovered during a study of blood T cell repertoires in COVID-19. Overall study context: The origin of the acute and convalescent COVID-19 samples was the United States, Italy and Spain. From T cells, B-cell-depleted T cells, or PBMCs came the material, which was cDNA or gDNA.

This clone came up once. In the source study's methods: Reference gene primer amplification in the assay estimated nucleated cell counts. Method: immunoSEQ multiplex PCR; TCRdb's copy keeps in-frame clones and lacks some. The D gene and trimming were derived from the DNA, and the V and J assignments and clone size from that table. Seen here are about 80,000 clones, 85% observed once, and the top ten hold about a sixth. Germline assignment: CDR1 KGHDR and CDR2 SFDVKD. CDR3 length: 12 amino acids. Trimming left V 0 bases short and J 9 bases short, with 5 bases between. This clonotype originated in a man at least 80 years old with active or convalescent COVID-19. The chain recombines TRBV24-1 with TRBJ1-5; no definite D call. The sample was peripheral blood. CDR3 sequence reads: CATSDLHGPQHF. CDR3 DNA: TGTGCCACCAGTGATTTGCACGGGCCCCAGCATTTT.